This paragraph reports one T cell receptor beta chain. This CDR3 comprises 14 residues. Germline V gives CDR1 MNHEY, CDR2 SVGEGT. V lost 6 bases to trimming and J lost 0 bases, with 11 bases between them. Combining a sample-barcoded 5' primer with a J-beta primer mix, a second PCR ran for roughly 6 to 11 cycles. TCRdb used MiXCR to reprocess the 5' RACE reads, holding one entry per CDR3 protein. Of around 790,000 distinct CDR3 sequences listed, 40% to 50% are singletons. The data derive from a study of blood T cells in healthy people across ages. The donors, aged roughly 6 to 100, were healthy Caucasians from Russia.

V usage is TRBV6-2 or TRBV6-3 and J usage is TRBJ1-2; D not certain. Sequencing was performed on blood. The source of this sequence is a man in his sixties in good health. The CDR3 DNA reads as TGTGCCAGCAGCCCCCAGAGTACTAACTATGGCTACACCTTC. As protein: CASSPQSTNYGYTF.